The sample holds a few counts of the clone carrying this T cell receptor beta chain. Unsorted whole blood supplied the RNA, and germline DNA was extracted too. This entry comes from a study of tumor-infiltrating lymphocytes in primary liver carcinoma. Study background: There were roughly 3.65 to 8 million productive TCRbeta reads per sample, a yield similar across tissue types.

Trimming cost V 0 bases and J 2 bases, with 10 bases left between them. The CDR3 contains 15 residues. Germline V lookup: CDR1 SGHRS, CDR2 YFSETQ. Synthesis of TCR beta cDNA was carried out from 500 ng total RNA with a constant-region primer. Three rounds of nested multiplex PCR with slightly modified ARM-PCR produced TCR beta libraries. The opening two PCR rounds, ten to eleven cycles each, paired TRBV1-TRBV30 forward primers with a C-beta reverse primer. TCRdb re-analysed the multiplex PCR reads in MiXCR, keeping a single row per CDR3 protein. The repertoire holds 300,000 to 350,000 distinct CDR3 sequences, with approximately 65% as singletons.

This TCR came from a man between 40 and 49 years old with primary liver carcinoma and hepatitis B virus infection. Sequenced material: peripheral blood. V is TRBV5-1 and J is TRBJ2-3; D might be TRBD2 (5 bases). In DNA, the CDR3 is TGCGCCAGCAGCTTGGTGGTGGGAGACACAGATACGCAGTATTTT. Its protein is CASSLVVGDTDTQYF.